The sample holds a few counts of the clone carrying this T cell receptor beta chain. These data come from a study of blood T cells in healthy people across ages. Sample-barcoded 5' priming and a J-beta primer mix drove a second PCR of about 7 to 12 cycles. Using its own MiXCR run on the 5' RACE reads, TCRdb lists one record per CDR3 protein. The profile shows 2 million or so distinct CDR3 sequences, just under 50% of them singletons. The CDR3 is made up of 13 amino acids. V gave up 1 base and J gave up 8 bases; unmatched junction bases: 2. Germline loops: CDR1 MGHRA, CDR2 YSYEKL. Sequencing input: blood. The chain employs TRBV4-1 and TRBJ1-2, with 9 bases aligning to TRBD1. The sequence came from a woman aged 40-49 years in good health. The CDR3 DNA reads as TGCGCCAGCAGCCAAGGACAGGGGGAAGGCTACACCTTC. Encoded protein: CASSQGQGEGYTF.